This TCR beta chain was profiled in a study of CD8 T cells in ankylosing spondylitis. General observations from the study: Within ankylosing spondylitis blood, a TCR beta motif made up of under 10 highly homologous variants appeared to be characteristic.

There are many counts of this clonotype. What it recognizes is unknown. The CDR3 has 15 residues. V lost 4 bases to trimming and J lost 8 bases; unmatched junction nucleotides: 11. CDR1 and CDR2 (germline): KGHSH, LQKENI. Library preparation for TCR beta used quantitative 5'-RACE with molecular barcodes. TCRdb passed the 5' RACE reads through MiXCR, listing each CDR3 protein once. The sample has about 240,000 distinct CDR3 sequences; roughly 10% are singletons. This rearrangement joins TRBV18 to TRBJ2-1; TRBD1 agrees at 7 bases. The sample consisted of blood, either unsorted or a sorted T cell fraction (not recorded which). This clonotype was sampled from a male donor with ankylosing spondylitis or in good health (not recorded which). CDR3 DNA sequence: TGTGCCAGCTCACGAGGGACAGTGAATGGGGATGAGCAGTTCTTC. Its translation is CASSRGTVNGDEQFF.